The 24 T cell receptor beta chains presented below share a single source sample, sequenced in a study of OX40 agonist ivuxolimab in advanced cancers. Some clones are missing from TCRdb's copy, which holds only in-frame ones; the method was immunoSEQ multiplex PCR. The table records about 60,000 clones, almost 95% of them present only once. The sequenced sample was CD4+ or CD8+ T cells sorted from blood, obtained in a trial of the OX40 agonist ivuxolimab. These receptors were collected from an adult with an advanced solid tumor such as melanoma, head and neck, liver or kidney cancer.

The J gene is TRBJ1-4, the V gene TRBV9, with D possibly being TRBD1 (5 bases). V lost 3 bases and J lost 5, with 11 bases in between. CDR1 SGDLS and CDR2 YYNGEE come from the germline V gene. This CDR3 is 14 amino acids long. CDR3 in amino acids: CASSAEGTNEKLFF. In nucleotides, the CDR3 is TGTGCCAGCAGCGCGGAGGGGACGAATGAAAAACTGTTTTTT.

The chain uses TRBV11-2 and TRBJ2-5; D not certain. CDR1 and CDR2 from the germline V gene are SGHAT and FQNNGV. This CDR3 is built from 11 residues. V was pared by 5 bases and J by 13 bases, with 14 bases between. CDR3 amino acids: CASSPGTLTYF. The CDR3 bases are TGTGCCAGCAGCCCGGGTACCCTGACGTACTTC.

This clone occurred once. The sample contains more than one DNA sequence encoding this CDR3. The V call is TRBV9, the J call TRBJ2-2; D call uncertain. Per the germline V gene, CDR1 is SGDLS and CDR2 is YYNGEE. V shed 3 bases and J shed 2 bases, with 5 bases lying between them. This CDR3 region has 13 residues. The CDR3 DNA is TGTGCCAGCAGCGGTGGAAACACCGGGGAGCTGTTTTTT. This gives the protein CASSGGNTGELFF.

V and J are TRBV6-4 and TRBJ2-1, with D perhaps TRBD2 (5 bases). This CDR3 spans 16 amino acids. The germline V and J ends were trimmed by 7 bases and 0 bases, with 16 bases remaining between them. From germline, CDR1 is MRHNA and CDR2 SNTAGT. Here the CDR3 DNA reads TGTGCCAGCAAGCCCCAGCGGAAGAGCTCCTACAATGAGCAGTTCTTC. Translating it yields CASKPQRKSSYNEQFF.

V and J are TRBV5-5 and TRBJ1-2, with D unclear. CDR1 SGHKS and CDR2 YYEKEE come from the germline V gene (reference sequence). There are 14 residues in the CDR3. V shed 0 bases and J shed 7 bases, with 13 bases lying between them. The DNA of the CDR3 is TGTGCCAGCAGCTTGGCTCCTGTTGATCCTGGCTACACCTTC. It translates to CASSLAPVDPGYTF.

This sequence joins TRBV7-9 and TRBJ1-2, with no clear D. This CDR3 contains 12 residues. Per the germline V gene, CDR1 is SEHNR and CDR2 is FQNEAQ (reference sequence). Trimming took off 5 bases at V and 9 bases at J, with 13 bases between the two ends. CDR3: CASSLGLERYTF. DNA for the CDR3: TGTGCCAGCAGCCTCGGGCTTGAGCGCTACACCTTC.

The chain links TRBV11-2 to TRBJ2-7, with D maybe TRBD1 (6 bases). This CDR3 is 13 amino acids long. Deletions cut 5 bases from V and 6 bases from J, with 14 bases between. Germline assignment: CDR1 SGHAT and CDR2 FQNNGV. CDR3 nucleotide sequence: TGTGCCAGCAGCACGGGACACCCCCTCGAGCAGTACTTC. Its translation is CASSTGHPLEQYF.

The chain links TRBV19 to TRBJ1-5; the match to TRBD1 covers 7 bases. Trimming at V came to 7 bases and at J to 4 bases, leaving 10 bases not matched to a gene. This CDR3 is 15 amino acids long. Germline CDR1 and CDR2: LNHDA and SQIVND (reference sequence). CDR3 bases: TGTGCCAGTACCTTGGGACAGCTACCGAATCAGCCCCAGCATTTT. As protein: CASTLGQLPNQPQHF.

The chain has TRBV5-1 and TRBJ2-7; D unresolved. Germline lookup yields CDR1 SGHRS and CDR2 YFSETQ. This CDR3 comprises 13 residues. V was pared by 4 bases and J by 4 bases, with 12 bases between. The CDR3 nucleotides are TGCGCCAGCAGCCCCCCCTTTAGTTACGAGCAGTACTTC. Amino acids: CASSPPFSYEQYF.

The chain couples TRBV28 to TRBJ1-2, with TRBD1 matching over 8 bases. This CDR3 region has 15 residues. The germline V gene has CDR1 MDHEN and CDR2 SYDVKM. The junction had 11 bases not matched to a gene; V was cut back by 4 bases and J by 7 bases. CDR3 nucleotides: TGTGCCAGCAGTTCCACAGGGGGTTTGACTCTTGGCTACACCTTC. Its translation: CASSSTGGLTLGYTF.

This chain connects TRBV9 to TRBJ2-1, with TRBD2 matching 8 bases. This CDR3 spans 15 amino acids. CDR1 SGDLS and CDR2 YYNGEE come from the germline V gene. V shed 6 bases, J shed 0 bases, and the junction held 5 bases outside the gene matches. The DNA of the CDR3 is TGTGCCAGCACTCCGGGAGGGAGCTCCTACAATGAGCAGTTCTTC. Encoded protein: CASTPGGSSYNEQFF.

The chain employs TRBV5-5 and TRBJ1-1; D is ambiguous. V lost 4 bases to trimming and J lost 2 bases, with 9 bases between them. This CDR3 spans 13 amino acids. CDR1 is SGHKS, CDR2 YYEKEE, per germline (reference sequence). The CDR3 here is CASSPGPNTEAFF. For the CDR3, the DNA is TGTGCCAGCAGCCCCGGTCCTAACACTGAAGCTTTCTTT. Using reference TRBV5-5 and TRBJ1-1 for the parts outside the CDR3, the full variable domain is DAGVTQSPTHLIKTRGQQVTLRCSPISGHKSVSWYQQVLGQGPQFIFQYYEKEERGRGNFPDRFSARQFPNYSSELNVNALLLGDSALYLCASSPGPNTEAFFGQGTRLTVV.

The V call is TRBV7-2, the J call TRBJ2-7; a weak D match, TRBD2 (7 bases). CDR3 length: 14 residues. The V end lost 5 bases, the J end lost 6 bases, and 17 bases lay between the germline ends. The germline V gene has CDR1 SGHTA and CDR2 FQGNSA. The DNA for the CDR3 is TGTGCCAGCAGCCCCATCGGGGGGCCGAGCGAGCAGTACTTC. Encoded protein: CASSPIGGPSEQYF.

The chain has TRBV7-9 and TRBJ1-1, with D possibly being TRBD1 (5 bases). The germline V and J ends were trimmed by 2 bases and 1 base, with 11 bases remaining between them. The CDR3 is made up of 15 amino acids. Germline V gene sequence: CDR1 SEHNR, CDR2 FQNEAQ (reference sequence). The CDR3 nucleotides are TGTGCCAGCAGCTTAAGTCAGGGAGGGAACACTGAAGCTTTCTTT. This gives the protein CASSLSQGGNTEAFF.

J is TRBJ1-2 and V is TRBV19, with TRBD1 as a possible D gene (5 bases). The CDR3 covers 12 residues. The germline V gene encodes CDR1 LNHDA and CDR2 SQIVND (reference sequence). V lost 10 bases, J lost 3 bases, and 12 bases lay in between. The CDR3 region has the DNA TGTGCCATTTGGGACTTCTACTATGGCTACACCTTC. This translates into CAIWDFYYGYTF.

This clone was recorded once. The gene calls are TRBV5-8 and TRBJ1-2, with a possible D match to TRBD1 (5 bases). The V end was cut by 3 bases, the J end by 8 bases, with 14 bases between. CDR1 SGHTS and CDR2 YDEGEE come from the germline V gene. The CDR3 runs to 13 residues. CDR3: CASSYTGLGGYTF. The CDR3 DNA reads as TGTGCCAGCAGCTATACGGGACTCGGGGGCTACACCTTC.

This clone is a singleton in its sample. The chain uses TRBV4-3 and TRBJ2-1; D unresolved. The germline V gene has CDR1 LGHNA and CDR2 YSLEER. Between the trimmed V and J ends, which lost 1 base and 0 bases, there was a span of 22 bases. This CDR3 spans 20 amino acids. In DNA form, the CDR3 reads TGCGCCAGCAGCCAAGGCCCCACCCTCCCGGTTAGGAGCTCCTACAATGAGCAGTTCTTC. The encoded protein is CASSQGPTLPVRSSYNEQFF.

The gene calls are TRBV4-1 and TRBJ2-2; 8 bases match TRBD2. The CDR3 consists of 17 residues. The germline CDR1 and CDR2 sequences are MGHRA and YSYEKL. Trimming removed 4 bases from V and 0 bases from J; junction bases left unmatched: 7. The CDR3 reads CASSPQLAEANTGELFF. CDR3 in DNA: TGCGCCAGCAGCCCACAACTAGCGGAGGCGAACACCGGGGAGCTGTTTTTT.

This chain links TRBV7-3 with TRBJ2-1, with D uncertain. V lost 8 bases, J lost 0 bases, and 11 bases lay in between. The CDR3 spans 14 residues. Germline V lookup: CDR1 SGHTA, CDR2 FQGTGA. The CDR3 loop reads CASGSLSSYNEQFF. In nucleotides, the CDR3 is TGTGCCAGCGGTAGTTTAAGCTCCTACAATGAGCAGTTCTTC. The full variable domain, rest sourced from reference TRBV7-3 and TRBJ2-1, is GAGVSQTPSNKVTEKGKYVELRCDPISGHTALYWYRQSLGQGPEFLIYFQGTGAADDSGLPNDRFFAVRPEGSVSTLKIQRTERGDSAVYLCASGSLSSYNEQFFGPGTRLTVL.

By share of the sample, this clone is medium-sized. The chain recombines TRBV28 with TRBJ2-7; D is possibly TRBD1 or TRBD2 (5 bases each). V was pared by 8 bases and J by 2 bases, with 16 bases between. This CDR3 contains 14 residues. Germline V gene data show CDR1 as MDHEN and CDR2 as SYDVKM. CDR3 sequence: CASLGDPTPYEQYF. The CDR3 region has the DNA TGTGCCAGCCTGGGGGACCCGACCCCCTACGAGCAGTACTTC.

The chain carries TRBV7-3 and TRBJ2-1; perhaps TRBD2 as D (6 bases). This CDR3 comprises 14 residues. Germline CDR1 reads SGHTA; CDR2 reads FQGTGA. The V and J ends lost 5 bases and 5 bases respectively, with 13 bases between them. The CDR3 DNA is TGTGCCAGCAGCGGGAGTGGAGGGAACAATGAGCAGTTCTTC. The encoded protein is CASSGSGGNNEQFF.

The J gene is TRBJ1-2, the V gene TRBV5-5; the D gene is possibly TRBD1 (6 bases). The CDR3 runs 14 residues. In germline, CDR1 is SGHKS, CDR2 YYEKEE (reference sequence). Trimming left V 0 bases short and J 8 bases short, with 14 bases between. As DNA, the CDR3 is TGTGCCAGCAGCTTGGGTGGGGGCCGAGGGGGCTACACCTTC. It encodes CASSLGGGRGGYTF.

The chain joins TRBV4-2 to TRBJ2-1; D is perhaps TRBD1 or TRBD2 (5 bases each). V was pared by 1 base and J by 5 bases, with 15 bases between. The CDR3 is made up of 16 amino acids. Germline CDR1 is LGHNA and CDR2 is YNFKEQ. CDR3 sequence reads: CASSQADGDEHNEQFF. CDR3 in DNA: TGTGCCAGCAGCCAAGCGGACGGGGACGAACACAATGAGCAGTTCTTC.

This chain joins TRBV28 and TRBJ2-1, with 10 bases fitting TRBD2. The CDR3 covers 17 residues. CDR1 is MDHEN and CDR2 is SYDVKM in the germline V gene. Trimming cost V 2 bases and J 1 base; bases outside gene matches: 5. The CDR3 DNA sequence: TGTGCCAGCAGTTTACTTTGGACTAGCGGTTCCTACAATGAGCAGTTCTTC. This encodes CASSLLWTSGSYNEQFF.